A selection of T cell receptor beta chains follows, all from one sample in a study of shared clonotypes between healthy human individuals. The data were produced by immunoSEQ multiplex PCR, yet TCRdb's version contains in-frame clones alone and is incomplete. The sample yields 2 million to 2.5 million clones, under 95% seen once. The sequenced sample was naive CD4+ T cells from PBMCs. These receptors came from a man younger than 35 in good health. Some clones in this sample may be carry-over from other donors' samples. Each CDR3 is given with its conserved first and last residue. D genes are given only for firm matches. The size of a clone is reported for some rows only, either as once, few or many, or as a class for expanded clones.

-,TRBJ2-7,-,TRBV20-1,TGCAGTAGCGCTTTATACTACGAGCAGTACTTC,CSSALYYEQYF
-,TRBJ2-7,TRBD1,TRBV5-1,TGCGCCACCCAGTCCGGATCCGGGACAGGGGTCTACGAGCAGTACTTC,CATQSGSGTGVYEQYF
few,TRBJ1-1,-,TRBV28,TGTGCCATCCTCCCCGCGGGGGGCAGGGAAGCTTTCTTT,CAILPAGGREAFF
once,TRBJ2-1,TRBD2,TRBV7-8,TGTGCCAGCAGCATAATCGGGGGGACCTACAATGAGCAGTTCTTC,CASSIIGGTYNEQFF
few,TRBJ1-2,-,TRBV7-5,TGTGCCAGAAGCTTAGCAATGGGGGAGGGGGAGCAGAGCCCCTATGGCTACACCTTC,CARSLAMGEGEQSPYGYTF
-,TRBJ1-2,-,TRBV2,TGTGCCAGCAGTATCTTTGAGGGACGACTCCATGGCTACACCTTC,CASSIFEGRLHGYTF
-,TRBJ1-5,-,TRBV6-5,TGTGCCAGCAGTCCCCGAAGAGGCTATCAGCCCCAGCATTTT,CASSPRRGYQPQHF
-,TRBJ1-5,TRBD1,TRBV2,TGTGCCAGCAGTTCGGAGGGACAGGGCGGTCAGCCCCAGCATTTT,CASSSEGQGGQPQHF
-,TRBJ1-1,-,TRBV28,TGTGCCAGCAGTTCCCCGTACAGGGTGAACACTGAAGCTTTCTTT,CASSSPYRVNTEAFF
-,TRBJ1-1,-,TRBV19,TGTGCCAGTAGTTCCCAGCGCGGGAGGAACACTGAAGCTTTCTTT,CASSSQRGRNTEAFF
-,TRBJ1-4,-,TRBV19,TGTGCCAGTAGTATAATCGGGGCGGAGACAACTAATGAAAAACTGTTTTTT,CASSIIGAETTNEKLFF
few,TRBJ1-1,-,TRBV5-1,TGCGCCAGCAGCTTGGCCGGGATGAGTGAAGCTTTCTTT,CASSLAGMSEAFF
few,TRBJ2-2,-,TRBV20-1,TGCAGTGCTAGTTACACCGGGGAGCTGTTTTTT,CSASYTGELFF
-,TRBJ2-3,-,TRBV5-3,TGTGCCAGAAACGAACCCGGTAACACGCAGTATTTT,CARNEPGNTQYF
-,TRBJ2-7,-,TRBV28,TGTGCCAGCAGTTTAGTCAGATCCTACGAGCAGTACTTC,CASSLVRSYEQYF
-,TRBJ1-5,-,TRBV6-5,TGTGCCACCTCGTCTGGGGGTAGAAATCAGCCCCAGCATTTT,CATSSGGRNQPQHF
-,TRBJ2-7,-,TRBV5-1,TGCGCCAGCAGCTTGGGGGAGGAGAATCGCGACGAGCAGTACTTC,CASSLGEENRDEQYF
-,TRBJ2-3,-,TRBV7-9,TGTGCCAGCAGCCGTGACACAGATACGCAGTATTTT,CASSRDTDTQYF
-,TRBJ2-2,TRBD1,TRBV5-3,TGTGCCAGAAGCAACAGGGGCGAGGGGGACACCGGGGAGCTGTTTTTT,CARSNRGEGDTGELFF
-,TRBJ2-7,-,TRBV25-1,TGTGCCATGGGGGACGGCGTACTGGTGCAGTACTTC,CAMGDGVLVQYF
-,TRBJ2-7,-,TRBV28,TGTGCCAGCAGTTTATTGGGGCATTCCTACGAGCAGTACTTC,CASSLLGHSYEQYF
-,TRBJ2-1,-,TRBV10-1,TGCGCCAGACATTGGGAGCAGTTCTTC,CARHWEQFF